The text below deals with one T cell receptor beta chain. The antigen remains unidentified. This sample is drawn from a study of OX40 agonist ivuxolimab in advanced cancers. Study conclusions and caveats: The study found among the lowest clonal expansion in partial responders at 0.1-3.0 mg/kg.

Sequenced by immunoSEQ multiplex PCR; TCRdb stores in-frame clones only, minus some. The sample consists of 78,000 or so clones, around nine tenths of them appearing once. CDR3 length: 16 residues. The ends were cut back, 0 bases at V and 2 bases at J, with 12 bases in the middle. Germline-derived CDR1 and CDR2 are SGHRS and YFSETQ. The clonotype comes from an adult with an advanced solid tumor such as melanoma, head and neck, liver or kidney cancer. V gene TRBV5-1 combines with J gene TRBJ2-1, with TRBD1 as a possible D gene (6 bases). Material: CD4+ or CD8+ T cells sorted from blood, obtained in a trial of the OX40 agonist ivuxolimab. CDR3 sequence: CASSLAGAFTYNEQFF. CDR3 in DNA: TGCGCCAGCAGCTTGGCAGGGGCCTTTACCTACAATGAGCAGTTCTTC.